What follows describes a single T cell receptor (beta chain). The target antigen is unknown. Germline-derived CDR1 and CDR2 are SGHRS and YFSETQ. The CDR3 is 13 amino acids. The ends were cut back, 7 bases at V and 5 bases at J, with 16 bases in the middle. This sample is drawn from a study of response to subunit inactivated influenza vaccine. Broader study findings: Every seasonal influenza vaccination brings in few new T cells, the authors suggested.

TCRdb re-derived calls from the RT-PCR reads in MiXCR, one entry per CDR3 protein. The sample has roughly 670,000 distinct CDR3 sequences, around 13% seen once. The sequencing here drew on PBMCs from blood, taken 14 days before vaccination. This TCR was recovered from a man over 45 who received an inactivated influenza vaccine. The chain recombines TRBV5-1 with TRBJ2-7, with D possibly being TRBD1 or TRBD2 (5 bases each). The CDR3: CASSGTDLNEQYF. CDR3 DNA sequence: TGCGCCAGCTCCGGGACGGACCTCAACGAGCAGTACTTC.